The T cell receptor (beta chain) under discussion was sequenced for a study of T cell changes during pregnancy in multiple sclerosis. Data came from immunoSEQ multiplex PCR; TCRdb stores just in-frame clones and leaves some out. Of 90,000 to 100,000 clones in the sample, roughly 93% were seen once. CDR1 is MDHEN and CDR2 is SYDVKM in the germline V gene. The J segment lost 2 bases and the V segment lost 1 base, leaving 11 bases of the junction unmatched. This CDR3 contains 19 residues. The sample in question was peripheral blood, obtained in the third trimester of pregnancy. The V and J genes are TRBV28 and TRBJ2-7, with TRBD2 matching over 13 bases. This sequence originates from a female donor with multiple sclerosis, enrolled in a pregnancy study. The CDR3 here is CASSLFALTSGRATYEQYF. The CDR3 nucleotides read TGTGCCAGCAGTTTATTTGCTCTCACTAGCGGGAGGGCGACCTACGAGCAGTACTTC.